These 24 T cell receptor beta chains were sequenced from one sample in a study of blood T cell repertoires in COVID-19. Repertoires were generated with immunoSEQ multiplex PCR, while TCRdb's copy carries only in-frame clones and drops some. Of some 150,000 clones listed, about 84% are singletons. Sequencing was carried out using peripheral blood. The receptor set was obtained from a man aged 60 to 69 with active or convalescent COVID-19.

The chain is built from TRBV19 and TRBJ2-1; TRBD2 agrees at 7 bases. V was pared by 7 bases and J by 2 bases, with 8 bases of the junction left unmatched. CDR3 size: 15 residues. Germline CDR1 LNHDA, CDR2 SQIVND (reference sequence). The chain's CDR3 is CASTPSGNAYNEQFF. The DNA for the CDR3 is TGTGCCAGTACCCCCAGCGGGAATGCCTACAATGAGCAGTTCTTC.

This chain links TRBV21-1 with TRBJ2-2; no check of the table's D call, TRBD1, against the DNA was made. TRBV21-1 is labeled a pseudogene. The CDR3 is made up of 18 amino acids. CDR3 sequence (DNA): TGTGCCAGCAGCAAAACGGTGGACAGGGGAATTGACACCGGGGAGCTGTTTTTT. This translates into CASSKTVDRGIDTGELFF.

The rearrangement links TRBV28 to TRBJ1-2; 10 positions match TRBD1. CDR1 and CDR2 from the germline V gene are MDHEN and SYDVKM. The CDR3 covers 16 residues. J gave up 4 bases and V 5 bases, and 10 bases lay outside the gene matches. The CDR3 DNA sequence: TGTGCCAGCAGTGCCACTACGACAGGGGGCGTCTATGGCTACACCTTC. It is translated as CASSATTTGGVYGYTF.

This rearrangement joins TRBV21-1 to TRBJ2-7; the D call in the table, TRBD1, was not verified against the DNA. TRBV21-1 is annotated as a pseudogene. CDR3 length equals 18 residues. Written as DNA, the CDR3 is TGTGCCAGCTACCCTTCGACAGGGCCCCGTCCCAACTCCTACGAGCAGTACTTC. As protein: CASYPSTGPRPNSYEQYF.

This chain connects TRBV4-3 to TRBJ1-2; D may be TRBD1 (6 bases). Germline V gene sequence: CDR1 LGHNA, CDR2 YSLEER. The CDR3 length is 18 residues. V lost 0 bases and J lost 3, with 20 bases in between. The CDR3 DNA reads TGCGCCAGCAGCCAAGATTGGGGACTAGGGGGGCGGTACTATGGCTACACCTTC. It yields the protein CASSQDWGLGGRYYGYTF.

The rearrangement joins TRBV7-3 to TRBJ2-3, with 7 bases aligning to TRBD2. From germline, CDR1 is SGHTA and CDR2 FQGTGA. CDR3 size: 16 residues. Unmatched junction bases numbered 11, after V lost 4 bases and J lost 4 bases. This chain's CDR3 is CASSSFTGGGADTQYF. CDR3 coding DNA: TGTGCCAGCAGCTCCTTTACGGGAGGAGGGGCAGATACGCAGTATTTT.

Only a few counts were recorded for this clone. J is TRBJ1-1 and V is TRBV10-2; weak D call: TRBD1 (6 bases). The CDR3 is 13 amino acids. Trimming removed 3 bases at V and 1 base at J, with 6 bases between. Germline CDR1 WSHSY, CDR2 SAAADI. CDR3 sequence (DNA): TGCGCCAGCAGTGAACAGGGGAACACTGAAGCTTTCTTT. Protein product: CASSEQGNTEAFF.

This clone was counted between two and nine times. V and J are TRBV9 and TRBJ2-7; weak D call: TRBD2 (5 bases). This CDR3 has 15 amino acids. In germline, CDR1 is SGDLS, CDR2 YYNGEE. Trimming took 0 bases from V and 0 from J, leaving 10 bases between them. This CDR3 reads CASSVAGSSSYEQYF. CDR3 DNA sequence: TGTGCCAGCAGCGTAGCGGGATCGAGCTCCTACGAGCAGTACTTC.

This clone was counted only a few times. The rearrangement links TRBV7-3 to TRBJ2-3; possible D gene TRBD2, 5 bases. V was cut by 1 base and J by 2 bases, with 13 bases left in between. Germline lookup yields CDR1 SGHTA and CDR2 FQGTGA. The CDR3 has 16 residues. The CDR3 bases are TGTGCCAGCAGCTTAAGTTCTAGCATTTACACAGATACGCAGTATTTT. Protein: CASSLSSSIYTDTQYF.

The chain has TRBV7-3 and TRBJ2-3; 10 bases are shared with TRBD2. V was clipped by 5 bases and J by 2 bases; unmatched bases: 7. Germline CDR1 is SGHTA and CDR2 is FQGTGA. The CDR3 has 16 amino acids. Here the CDR3 reads CASSPEREGVTDTQYF. DNA of the CDR3: TGTGCCAGCAGCCCCGAGCGGGAGGGCGTCACAGATACGCAGTATTTT.

The genes are TRBV27 and TRBJ2-1, with TRBD1 matching 7 bases. V shed 3 bases and J 3 bases; nucleotides not matched to a gene: 11. The CDR3 contains 17 residues. The germline CDR1 and CDR2 sequences are MNHEY and SMNVEV (reference sequence). As DNA, the CDR3 is TGTGCCAGCAGTTTTTTAGGGGGCGGTATAAGCTACAATGAGCAGTTCTTC. It translates to CASSFLGGGISYNEQFF.

V gene TRBV24-1 combines with J gene TRBJ1-5, with 12 positions matching TRBD1. V was pared by 4 bases and J by 6 bases, with 9 bases of the junction left unmatched. Per the germline V gene, CDR1 is KGHDR and CDR2 is SFDVKD. The CDR3 length is 17 residues. The CDR3 here is CATSDTGTGGAIQPQHF. The CDR3, as DNA: TGTGCCACCAGTGACACCGGGACAGGGGGCGCAATTCAGCCCCAGCATTTT.

This clone was recorded only once. The chain employs TRBV27 and TRBJ1-6; 9 bases are shared with TRBD1. Germline CDR1 reads MNHEY; CDR2 reads SMNVEV (reference sequence). This CDR3 comprises 15 residues. V lost 3 bases, J lost 7 bases, and 4 bases stayed unmatched. The CDR3, as DNA: TGTGCCAGCAGTTTCGTGGGGACAGGGAATTCACCCCTCCACTTT. Translated: CASSFVGTGNSPLHF.

The J gene is TRBJ2-3, the V gene TRBV6-6; 16 bases are shared with TRBD2. V was pared by 5 bases and J by 3 bases, with 5 bases of the junction left unmatched. This CDR3 comprises 17 residues. CDR1 is MNHNY and CDR2 is SVGAGI in the germline V gene (reference sequence). The CDR3, as DNA: TGTGCCAGCAGTCAGGGACTAGCGGGAGGGTGGACAGATACGCAGTATTTT. As protein: CASSQGLAGGWTDTQYF.

V is TRBV24-1 and J is TRBJ2-5; TRBD1 matches 7 bases. CDR1 is KGHDR, CDR2 SFDVKD, per germline. With 0 bases clipped from V and 5 bases from J, the junction kept 8 bases outside the gene matches. CDR3 size: 16 residues. In nucleotides, the CDR3 is TGTGCCACCAGTGATTTGGTAGACAGGGTGCGGGAGACCCAGTACTTC. Its protein is CATSDLVDRVRETQYF.

The rearrangement links TRBV11-3 to TRBJ2-7; TRBD1 aligns across 9 bases. CDR3 size: 16 residues. The V gene's germline CDR1 is SGHNT and CDR2 YENEEA. V lost 5 bases to trimming and J lost 4 bases; unmatched junction nucleotides: 12. The CDR3 coding sequence is TGTGCCAGCAGCCTACTTAAAAACAGGGGGCGTTACGAGCAGTACTTC. Translating it yields CASSLLKNRGRYEQYF.

This clone was seen a few times. V is TRBV10-3 and J is TRBJ1-3; tentatively, D is TRBD1 (5 bases). This CDR3 region has 15 residues. Trimming removed 4 bases at V and 1 base at J, with 11 bases between. Germline V gene data show CDR1 as ENHRY and CDR2 as SYGVKD. The CDR3 spells CAISVKGVSGNTIYF. CDR3 nucleotide sequence: TGTGCCATCAGTGTCAAAGGGGTTTCTGGAAACACCATATATTTT.

The rearrangement links TRBV20-1 to TRBJ2-7; 7 nucleotides match TRBD2. V dropped 3 bases and J dropped 6; count of bases not matched to a gene: 2. Germline CDR1 DFQATT, CDR2 SNEGSKA (reference sequence). The CDR3 covers 11 residues. The CDR3 here is CSASRGVEQYF. The CDR3 nucleotides are TGCAGTGCTAGTCGGGGGGTCGAGCAGTACTTC.

V gene TRBV5-1 combines with J gene TRBJ2-2; 12 bases are a match to TRBD2. Per the germline V gene, CDR1 is SGHRS and CDR2 is YFSETQ. V shed 5 bases, J shed 7 bases, and the junction held 6 bases outside the gene matches. The CDR3 runs 15 residues. The CDR3 DNA reads as TGCGCCAGCAGACCTAGCGGGAGGGACGGCGGGGAGCTGTTTTTT. Protein: CASRPSGRDGGELFF.

The chain carries TRBV2 and TRBJ2-7; 11 nucleotides match TRBD2. After removal of 5 bases from V and 6 bases from J, the junction contained 9 bases not matched to a gene. Germline V gene lookup returns CDR1 SNHLY and CDR2 FYNNEI. The CDR3 is made up of 15 amino acids. The DNA of the CDR3 is TGTGCCAGCAGTCTACTCTCAACTAGCGGGGGCGAGCAGTACTTC. Translating gives CASSLLSTSGGEQYF.

This clone was observed once. The chain employs TRBV5-1 and TRBJ2-1, with 9 bases fitting TRBD2. This CDR3 region has 15 residues. Germline loops: CDR1 SGHRS, CDR2 YFSETQ. The trim removed 2 bases at V and 6 bases at J, leaving 6 bases unmatched. The DNA for the CDR3 is TGCGCCAGCAGCTTATGGGCTAGCGGGACCAATGAGCAGTTCTTC. Protein sequence: CASSLWASGTNEQFF.

The genes are TRBV19 and TRBJ2-5, with 14 bases lining up with TRBD2. The CDR3 extends over 16 amino acids. Per the germline V gene, CDR1 is LNHDA and CDR2 is SQIVND (reference sequence). V shed 7 bases, J shed 4 bases, and the junction held 8 bases outside the gene matches. CDR3 DNA sequence: TGTGCCAGTACCCCCGGGACTAGCGGGAGTGGAGAGACCCAGTACTTC. Encoded protein: CASTPGTSGSGETQYF.

The J gene is TRBJ1-3, the V gene TRBV3-1 (or the pseudogene TRBV3-2), with no clear D. The CDR3 is 14 amino acids. The germline V gene encodes CDR1 LGHDT and CDR2 YNNKEL (reference sequence). With 10 bases removed from V and 6 bases from J, the gap between germline ends came to 19 bases. The CDR3 DNA is TGTGCCACCCGCGGGTCAGAGCACCCAAACACCATATATTTT. It specifies CATRGSEHPNTIYF.

The chain is built from TRBV21-1 and TRBJ2-1; the D call of TRBD2 is as the table states it, not checked on the DNA. TRBV21-1 is termed a pseudogene. The CDR3 spans 17 residues. CDR3 DNA sequence: TGTGCCAGCAGCAAAGCAGGGACTAGCGGGAGAGGGGATGAGCAGTTCTTC. The encoded protein is CASSKAGTSGRGDEQFF.